These 8 T cell receptor beta chains were sequenced from one sample in a study of T cell responses to AZD1222 COVID-19 vaccine listed by TCRdb under 2021. The method behind the library was the immunoSEQ multiplex PCR assay. TCRdb carries this immuneACCESS record with in-frame sequences only. Its versions omit some clonotypes, under half of them owing to an unresolved V gene in the studies checked, with the rest unexplained. This sample comprises roughly 150,000 clones, around 90% of them detected only once. The ten largest make up more than 3% of the sample. The intended sense of this specimen's time point label: baseline before first vaccination. Sequencing was performed on peripheral blood, taken on day 0 of AZD1222 vaccination. These receptors originate from an adult in good health.

This chain connects TRBV30 to TRBJ2-2, with D possibly being TRBD1 or TRBD2 (5 bases each). V dropped 2 bases and J dropped 4 bases, with 20 bases sitting between them. The germline V gene has CDR1 GTSNPN and CDR2 SVGIG (reference sequence). The CDR3 is made up of 17 amino acids. CDR3 sequence: CAWSPPGRIFLTGELFF. CDR3 in DNA: TGTGCCTGGAGTCCCCCGGGACGGATTTTCCTCACCGGGGAGCTGTTTTTT.

The V call is TRBV5-6, the J call TRBJ2-1, with D tentatively TRBD1 or TRBD2 (6 bases each). This CDR3 is 15 amino acids long. Germline V CDR1 and CDR2: SGHDT, YYEEEE. V shed 0 bases and J shed 12 bases, with 19 bases lying between them. The CDR3 DNA follows: TGTGCCAGCAGCTTGGGCCCAGCGGCAGGAGGGGGGCAGTTCTTC. Its protein is CASSLGPAAGGGQFF.

The V gene is TRBV2, the J gene TRBJ1-5, with 9 nucleotides matching TRBD1. Trimming took 6 bases from V and 2 from J; bases not matched to a gene: 2. This CDR3 spans 14 amino acids. Germline CDR1 SNHLY, CDR2 FYNNEI. In DNA, the CDR3 is TGTGCCAGCAGGGACAGGGGTGGCAATCAGCCCCAGCATTTT. Translated, it gives CASRDRGGNQPQHF.

The chain joins TRBV19 to TRBJ2-2; D tentatively fits TRBD1 or TRBD2 (7 bases each). The ends were cut back, 9 bases at V and 7 bases at J, with 15 bases in the middle. The CDR3 runs to 13 residues. CDR1 is LNHDA, CDR2 SQIVND, per germline (reference sequence). The CDR3 loop reads CASRGGADGELFF. CDR3 DNA sequence: TGTGCCAGCAGGGGGGGGGCTGACGGGGAGCTGTTTTTT.

The chain joins TRBV19 to TRBJ2-7, with D possibly being TRBD2 (6 bases). Trimming stripped 1 base from V and 3 bases from J, with 16 bases between. CDR3 length: 16 amino acids. Germline V gives CDR1 LNHDA, CDR2 SQIVND (reference sequence). CDR3: CASSIASVTLDYEQYF. The DNA of the CDR3 is TGTGCCAGTAGTATAGCTAGCGTCACCCTGGACTACGAGCAGTACTTC.

The chain carries TRBV7-8 and TRBJ1-6, with a possible D match to TRBD1 (6 bases). Germline loops: CDR1 SGHVS, CDR2 FQNEAQ. V was trimmed by 8 bases and J by 0 bases, leaving 17 bases between them. This CDR3 is built from 17 residues. CDR3 DNA: TGTGCCAGCCTCGGGGGGGCAGGGAGCTCCTATAATTCACCCCTCCACTTT. Translated: CASLGGAGSSYNSPLHF.

The chain combines TRBV7-3 with TRBJ2-7; 10 nucleotides align to TRBD1. Germline CDR1 and CDR2: SGHTA and FQGTGA. This CDR3 spans 14 amino acids. The V and J ends lost 5 bases and 2 bases, in that order; junction bases with no gene match: 3. Here the CDR3 reads CASSPTGGPYEQYF. DNA for the CDR3: TGTGCCAGCAGCCCGACAGGGGGCCCCTACGAGCAGTACTTC.

The V call is TRBV6-4, the J call TRBJ1-2; TRBD1 matches at 9 bases. CDR1 and CDR2 (germline): MRHNA, SNTAGT. V lost 6 bases to trimming and J lost 3 bases; unmatched junction nucleotides: 11. This CDR3 region has 16 residues. The CDR3 here is CASRRTGGTNDYGYTF. CDR3 sequence (DNA): TGTGCCAGCAGACGTACAGGGGGCACTAATGACTATGGCTACACCTTC.